This TCR beta chain derives from a study of beta chain features in type 1 diabetes. Findings of the study overall: A moderate, significant TCRB CDR3 shortening appeared in type 1 diabetes across four CD4+ subsets.

In regard to this clone: Antigen specificity is unknown. One end of the junction does not line up with germline, which may come from a read error.

Sorting with CD45RO/CCR7/CD25/CD127/CD95/CD27 yielded naive, central memory, regulatory and stem-like memory CD4+ cells. The investigators reverse transcribed all of the isolated RNA, so they sequenced expressed TCRB transcripts. TCRdb keeps only in-frame clones here, not all; method: immunoSEQ multiplex PCR. The repertoire consists of approximately 120,000 clones, with 17% occurring once and the leading ten covering 2.6%. The CDR3 consists of 15 residues. Germline lookup yields CDR1 KGHSH and CDR2 LQKENI. The chain has TRBV18 and TRBJ2-3; either TRBD1 or TRBD2 may supply D (5 bases each). Sequencing was done on a sample of central memory CD4+ T cells from blood. The TCR comes from a man between 18 and 29 years old with type 1 diabetes. The CDR3 sequence: CASSPPSGRTDTQYF. CDR3 coding DNA: TGTGCCAGCTCACCACCGTCGGGGCGCACGGATACGCAGTATTTT.